Only one count was recorded for the clone carrying this TCR beta chain. This sample is part of a study of cytomegalovirus exposure and HLA in healthy donors. Use of 60 Vbeta and 13 Jbeta primers characterized the PCR. Repertoires were generated with immunoSEQ multiplex PCR, while TCRdb's copy carries only in-frame clones and drops some. The sample contains around 160,000 clones, approximately 73% of which appear only once. Trimming pared 0 bases from V and 6 bases from J, leaving 17 bases between. The CDR3 length is 16 residues. Germline CDR1 and CDR2: SGDLS and YYNGEE. The sample was PBMCs. The rearrangement joins TRBV9 to TRBJ2-3; weak D call: TRBD2 (7 bases). This TCR came from a man in his fifties or sixties in good health and CMV-seronegative. This chain's CDR3 is CASSVGGGGAVDTQYF. The CDR3 nucleotides are TGTGCCAGCAGCGTAGGTGGAGGGGGGGCCGTGGATACGCAGTATTTT. The complete variable domain, with remaining parts taken from reference TRBV9 and TRBJ2-3, reads DSGVTQTPKHLITATGQRVTLRCSPRSGDLSVYWYQQSLDQGLQFLIQYYNGEERAKGNILERFSAQQFPDLHSELNLSSLELGDSALYFCASSVGGGGAVDTQYFGPGTRLTVL.